Presented here are 22 T cell receptor beta chains from one specimen sequenced in a study of T cell responses to AZD1222 COVID-19 vaccine. Here immunoSEQ multiplex PCR was the method, and the copy in TCRdb shows in-frame clones only, minus some. Of approximately 82,000 clones listed, approximately 90% are singletons. The sample in question was peripheral blood, obtained 28 days after the second AZD1222 dose. These TCRs come from an adult who received the AZD1222 COVID-19 vaccine.

J is TRBJ1-2 and V is TRBV2, with 8 bases aligning to TRBD1. Germline V lookup: CDR1 SNHLY, CDR2 FYNNEI. The V gene end was trimmed by 6 bases and the J gene end by 0 bases; junction bases not matched to a gene: 6. The CDR3 runs 15 residues. CDR3 nucleotides: TGTGCCAGCAGGAGGACAGGGCCTTCTAACTATGGCTACACCTTC. Translation: CASRRTGPSNYGYTF.

To note about this clone: At one end the junction does not follow the germline gene, possibly because of a read error. The chain is built from TRBV5-1 and TRBJ2-3; tentatively, D is TRBD1 or TRBD2 (5 bases each). CDR1 is SGHRS, CDR2 YFSETQ, per germline. This CDR3 spans 17 amino acids. The CDR3 reads CVSSLDPMPGTTDTQYF. The CDR3 coding sequence is TGCGTCAGCAGCTTGGACCCTATGCCAGGGACCACAGATACGCAGTATTTT. The whole variable domain, remainder taken from reference TRBV5-1 and TRBJ2-3, is KAGVTQTPRYLIKTRGQQVTLSCSPISGHRSVSWYQQTPGQGLQFLFEYFSETQRNKGNFPGRFSGRQFSNSRSEMNVSTLELGDSALYLCVSSLDPMPGTTDTQYFGPGTRLTVL.

The V call is TRBV2, the J call TRBJ2-7; 9 nucleotides agree with TRBD1. J lost 5 bases, V lost 0 bases, and 8 bases had no gene match. This CDR3 has 16 amino acids. Germline assignment: CDR1 SNHLY and CDR2 FYNNEI. The CDR3 spells CASSEAWGQGVNEQYF. For the CDR3, the DNA is TGTGCCAGCAGTGAAGCATGGGGACAGGGTGTGAACGAGCAGTACTTC.

The genes are TRBV6-5 and TRBJ2-7; 7 positions match TRBD1. The junction had 12 bases not matched to a gene; V was cut back by 4 bases and J by 3 bases. The CDR3 runs to 16 residues. CDR1 is MNHEY and CDR2 is SVGAGI in the germline V gene. The CDR3 protein is CASSFRRTGSRYEQYF. The CDR3 coding sequence is TGTGCCAGCAGTTTCCGTCGGACAGGAAGTCGCTACGAGCAGTACTTC.

J is TRBJ1-3 and V is TRBV6-5; D is possibly TRBD1 (6 bases). Germline lookup yields CDR1 MNHEY and CDR2 SVGAGI. V was clipped by 5 bases and J by 4 bases, with 9 bases between them. CDR3 size: 13 residues. The CDR3: CASSRDTGNTIYF. CDR3 DNA sequence: TGTGCCAGCAGTCGGGACACCGGAAACACCATATATTTT.

This clone was recorded only once. The chain carries TRBV5-4 and TRBJ2-5; 7 positions agree with TRBD1. The CDR3 sequence is 14 residues long. The germline gives CDR1 SGHNT, CDR2 YYREEE (reference sequence). Trimming cost V 5 bases and J 4 bases; bases outside gene matches: 8. CDR3 nucleotide sequence: TGTGCCAGCAGTTTCCAGGGGGAAGTAGAGACCCAGTACTTC. As protein: CASSFQGEVETQYF.

This chain joins TRBV15 and TRBJ1-3; a possible D gene is TRBD1 (5 bases). Germline V CDR1 and CDR2: LNHNV, YYDKDF (reference sequence). This CDR3 region has 16 residues. The ends were cut back, 0 bases at V and 0 bases at J, with 9 bases in the middle. DNA of the CDR3: TGTGCCACCAGCAGAGATAAGGGGATCTCTGGAAACACCATATATTTT. This translates into CATSRDKGISGNTIYF.

This clone turned up a few times. This rearrangement joins TRBV29-1 to TRBJ2-1; perhaps TRBD1 as D (5 bases). Trimming took 7 bases from V and 0 from J, leaving 16 bases between them. Germline V gene lookup returns CDR1 SQVTM and CDR2 ANQGSEA. This CDR3 is 15 amino acids long. CDR3 amino acids: CSAAAGPSSYNEQFF. The CDR3, as DNA: TGCAGCGCCGCCGCAGGGCCGAGCTCCTACAATGAGCAGTTCTTC.

The chain joins TRBV2 to TRBJ1-2, with no clear D. Trimming stripped 7 bases from V and 6 bases from J, with 9 bases between. Germline-derived CDR1 and CDR2 are SNHLY and FYNNEI. The CDR3 consists of 11 residues. DNA for the CDR3: TGTGCCAGCACCGAGGTTAATGGCTACACCTTC. This sequence encodes CASTEVNGYTF.

The V gene is TRBV19, the J gene TRBJ1-5; 7 bases fit TRBD1. Germline assignment: CDR1 LNHDA and CDR2 SQIVND (reference sequence). The CDR3 runs 19 residues. The junction had 15 bases not matched to a gene; V was cut back by 4 bases and J by 0 bases. DNA of the CDR3: TGTGCCAGTAGTACCAAAACCCATAGGACAGGATATAGCAATCAGCCCCAGCATTTT. Amino acid sequence: CASSTKTHRTGYSNQPQHF.

The table lists this clone with a few counts. The J gene is TRBJ2-5, the V gene TRBV5-8; TRBD2 might be the D (6 bases). The CDR3 loop spans 14 amino acids. Germline loops: CDR1 SGHTS, CDR2 YDEGEE. V lost 8 bases to trimming and J lost 0 bases, with 14 bases between them. Here the CDR3 reads CARGRGENQETQYF. The CDR3 DNA reads TGTGCCAGAGGTCGCGGGGAAAACCAAGAGACCCAGTACTTC.

The chain carries TRBV3-1 (or the pseudogene TRBV3-2) and TRBJ1-6; possibly TRBD1 for D (5 bases). Germline loops: CDR1 LGHDT, CDR2 YNNKEL (reference sequence). Trimming left V 1 base short and J 7 bases short, with 20 bases between. The length of the CDR3 is 18 residues. The DNA of the CDR3 is TGTGCCAGCAGCCAAGTGGGGAGGGACCCACTTTGGAATTCACCCCTCCACTTT. It translates to CASSQVGRDPLWNSPLHF.

The gene calls are TRBV7-9 and TRBJ1-6, with D perhaps TRBD1 (5 bases). The CDR3 covers 15 residues. From germline, CDR1 is SEHNR and CDR2 FQNEAQ (reference sequence). Trimming stripped 1 base from V and 11 bases from J, with 15 bases between. The CDR3 loop is CASSLEGHVIAPLHF. CDR3 in DNA: TGTGCCAGCAGCTTAGAAGGACATGTAATTGCACCCCTCCACTTT. Full variable domain (missing parts from reference TRBV7-9 and TRBJ1-6): DTGVSQNPRHKITKRGQNVTFRCDPISEHNRLYWYRQTLGQGPEFLTYFQNEAQLEKSRLLSDRFSAERPKGSFSTLEIQRTEQGDSAMYLCASSLEGHVIAPLHFGNGTRLTVT.

There are a few counts of this clone. The genes are TRBV9 and TRBJ1-2; 9 bases are shared with TRBD1. The CDR3 loop spans 19 amino acids. The V gene end was trimmed by 4 bases and the J gene end by 5 bases; junction bases not matched to a gene: 21. Germline loops: CDR1 SGDLS, CDR2 YYNGEE. The CDR3 DNA follows: TGTGCCAGCAGCCCCAGGGGGGGTACAGGGGGCCTCTCTACATATGGCTACACCTTC. This codes for CASSPRGGTGGLSTYGYTF.

The chain combines TRBV19 with TRBJ1-2, with D possibly matching TRBD1 (5 bases). V was cut by 0 bases and J by 6 bases, with 5 bases left in between. CDR3 length: 12 amino acids. Germline CDR1 and CDR2: LNHDA and SQIVND (reference sequence). The CDR3 region is CASSIDRDGYTF. DNA for the CDR3: TGTGCCAGTAGTATAGACAGGGATGGCTACACCTTC.

The rearrangement uses TRBV2 and TRBJ1-1; D gene ambiguous. Germline CDR1 SNHLY, CDR2 FYNNEI. The CDR3 covers 13 residues. Trimming removed 2 bases from V and 1 base from J, with 5 bases in between. CDR3 amino acids: CASSERGNTEAFF. The CDR3 coding sequence is TGTGCCAGCAGTGAACGGGGGAACACTGAAGCTTTCTTT.

The V gene is TRBV7-3, the J gene TRBJ2-7, with 12 positions matching TRBD2. The germline V gene encodes CDR1 SGHTA and CDR2 FQGTGA. The V segment lost 3 bases and the J segment 0 bases; nucleotides outside the gene matches: 0. The CDR3 spans 15 residues. CDR3 amino acids: CASSLTSGGSYEQYF. As DNA, the CDR3 is TGTGCCAGCAGCTTGACTAGCGGGGGCTCCTACGAGCAGTACTTC.

The chain couples TRBV7-2 to TRBJ1-3; D gene unclear. Germline loops: CDR1 SGHTA, CDR2 FQGNSA. CDR3 length equals 15 residues. V was cut by 5 bases and J by 0 bases, with 11 bases left in between. The CDR3 DNA reads as TGTGCCAGCAGCCCGGACGCTCTCTCTGGAAACACCATATATTTT. Translation: CASSPDALSGNTIYF.

This chain links TRBV7-8 with TRBJ2-5, with 11 bases matching TRBD1. V lost 3 bases to trimming and J lost 3 bases; unmatched junction nucleotides: 18. Germline V gives CDR1 SGHVS, CDR2 FQNEAQ. The CDR3 consists of 20 residues. The CDR3 coding sequence is TGTGCCAGCAGCTTCTGGACAGGGGGCCGTTCTATATTCTTGGAAGAGACCCAGTACTTC. As protein: CASSFWTGGRSIFLEETQYF. Complete variable domain (other parts from reference TRBV7-8 and TRBJ2-5): GAGVSQSPRYKVAKRGQDVALRCDPISGHVSLFWYQQALGQGPEFLTYFQNEAQLDKSGLPSDRFFAERPEGSVSTLKIQRTQQEDSAVYLCASSFWTGGRSIFLEETQYFGPGTRLLVL.

V usage is TRBV5-1 and J usage is TRBJ1-1; 7 bases are shared with TRBD1. With 1 base clipped from V and 5 bases from J, the junction kept 5 bases outside the gene matches. CDR3 length equals 14 residues. The V gene's germline CDR1 is SGHRS and CDR2 YFSETQ. The CDR3 region has the DNA TGCGCCAGCAGCTTGAGGGGGCCGGGGACTGAAGCTTTCTTT. This codes for CASSLRGPGTEAFF.

The chain joins TRBV6-5 to TRBJ1-1, with 7 nucleotides matching TRBD1. The trim removed 3 bases at V and 5 bases at J, leaving 9 bases unmatched. The CDR3 sequence is 15 residues long. From germline, CDR1 is MNHEY and CDR2 SVGAGI. CDR3 amino acids: CASSYRQGGSTEAFF. DNA of the CDR3: TGTGCCAGCAGTTATCGACAGGGAGGGTCGACTGAAGCTTTCTTT.

The rearrangement links TRBV7-2 to TRBJ1-1; 7 bases map to TRBD1. J lost 2 bases, V lost 5 bases, and 5 bases had no gene match. The CDR3 has 14 residues. Germline V CDR1 and CDR2: SGHTA, FQGNSA. The CDR3 coding sequence is TGTGCCAGCAGCCGGGACAGTAGTAACACTGAAGCTTTCTTT. Its protein product is CASSRDSSNTEAFF.